This T cell receptor (beta chain) was obtained from a study of T cell responses to AZD1222 COVID-19 vaccine. Overall study results and limits: Dominant CD4 TCR responses targeted spike regions 160-218 and 743-854.

As regards this clone: The antigen remains undetermined.

The protocol was immunoSEQ multiplex PCR, while the TCRdb copy is restricted to in-frame clones and leaves out a portion. The sample yields about 100,000 clones, 85% to 95% seen once. The CDR3 covers 13 residues. Germline CDR1 is SQVTM and CDR2 is ANQGSEA. V was cut by 4 bases and J by 3 bases, with 11 bases left in between. The chain recombines TRBV29-1 with TRBJ2-3; D gene uncertain. The source is an adult in good health. The material was peripheral blood, obtained on day 0 of AZD1222 vaccination. The CDR3 loop reads CSVGFLGTDTQYF. CDR3 in DNA: TGCAGCGTTGGTTTTCTAGGAACAGATACGCAGTATTTT.